One and the same sample provided the 10 T cell receptor beta chains below, sequenced in a study of blood T cell repertoires in COVID-19. TCRdb keeps only in-frame clones here, not all; method: immunoSEQ multiplex PCR. The sample contains roughly 460,000 clones, around 90% of which appear only once. What was sequenced was peripheral blood. These receptors were taken from a man aged 18 to 29 with COVID-19, enrolled during active disease.

The J gene is TRBJ2-7, the V gene TRBV14; TRBD1 is a possible D gene (6 bases). Trimming shortened V by 3 bases and J by 2 bases, and 23 bases separated the two germline ends. Germline V gene data show CDR1 as SGHDN and CDR2 as FVKESK. The CDR3 extends over 18 amino acids. DNA of the CDR3: TGTGCCAGCAGCCAGCCGGGGAGTTTAGCAGGGGCGGCCTACGAGCAGTACTTC. This translates into CASSQPGSLAGAAYEQYF. The full variable domain, completed using reference TRBV14 and TRBJ2-7, is EAGVTQFPSHSVIEKGQTVTLRCDPISGHDNLYWYRRVMGKEIKFLLHFVKESKQDESGMPNNRFLAERTGGTYSTLKVQPAELEDSGVYFCASSQPGSLAGAAYEQYFGPGTRLTVT.

This chain joins TRBV18 and TRBJ2-7; 9 positions match TRBD1. Trimming took 2 bases from V and 3 from J; bases not matched to a gene: 11. Per germline, CDR1 KGHSH and CDR2 LQKENI. The CDR3 is made up of 17 amino acids. As DNA, the CDR3 is TGTGCCAGCTCACCAGGAAACCCGGGACAGGGCCTCTACGAGCAGTACTTC. Translation: CASSPGNPGQGLYEQYF.

The genes are TRBV7-2 and TRBJ2-3; 7 nucleotides align to TRBD2. CDR3 length: 14 amino acids. Unmatched junction bases numbered 5, after V lost 4 bases and J lost 4 bases. Germline V lookup: CDR1 SGHTA, CDR2 FQGNSA. CDR3 residues: CASSWTSRADTQYF. DNA of the CDR3: TGTGCCAGCAGCTGGACTAGTAGGGCAGATACGCAGTATTTT.

This chain links TRBV20-1 with TRBJ2-5, with 9 bases that match TRBD2. The ends lost 3 bases at V and 2 bases at J; junction bases unmatched: 7. Germline V gene lookup returns CDR1 DFQATT and CDR2 SNEGSKA (reference sequence). This CDR3 is 15 amino acids long. In DNA, the CDR3 is TGCAGTGCTAGTCCTCTGCGGGAGGGTCAAGAGACCCAGTACTTC. Encoded protein: CSASPLREGQETQYF.

This rearrangement joins TRBV5-1 to TRBJ2-7, with TRBD2 matching over 15 bases. There are 14 residues in the CDR3. The trim removed 3 bases at V and 6 bases at J, leaving 1 base unmatched. Germline V gives CDR1 SGHRS, CDR2 YFSETQ. For the CDR3, the DNA is TGCGCCAGCAGCTCGGGACTAGCGGGAGGCGAGCAGTACTTC. It yields the protein CASSSGLAGGEQYF.

The gene calls are TRBV19 and TRBJ1-3, with D perhaps TRBD1 (5 bases). Per germline, CDR1 LNHDA and CDR2 SQIVND (reference sequence). The CDR3 sequence is 15 residues long. Trimming took 4 bases from V and 3 from J, leaving 13 bases between them. Here the CDR3 DNA reads TGTGCCAGTAGTAATCGCGGCAGGGTTGGAAACACCATATATTTT. Amino acids: CASSNRGRVGNTIYF.

This clone occurred a few times. The V call is TRBV2, the J call TRBJ2-4, with 7 nucleotides matching TRBD2. The V gene end was trimmed by 2 bases and the J gene end by 0 bases; junction bases not matched to a gene: 4. The germline CDR1 and CDR2 sequences are SNHLY and FYNNEI. The CDR3 covers 16 residues. The DNA of the CDR3 is TGTGCCAGCAGTGAAAGGGGAGGGATAGCCAAAAACATTCAGTACTTC. This codes for CASSERGGIAKNIQYF.

The gene calls are TRBV9 and TRBJ1-2, with unresolved D. From germline, CDR1 is SGDLS and CDR2 YYNGEE. The length of the CDR3 is 11 residues. V lost 3 bases, J lost 8 bases, and 8 bases lay in between. Written as DNA, the CDR3 is TGTGCCAGCAGCGGAGGGTACGGCTACACCTTC. The encoded protein is CASSGGYGYTF.

This sequence joins TRBV6-5 and TRBJ2-7; TRBD2 might be the D (6 bases). The CDR3 contains 12 residues. V was shortened by 11 bases and J by 5 bases, with 16 bases between the two germline ends. Germline CDR1 MNHEY, CDR2 SVGAGI. The CDR3 reads CAGEGGVDEQYF. CDR3 in DNA: TGTGCCGGAGAAGGAGGGGTCGACGAGCAGTACTTC.

The rearrangement joins TRBV11-2 to TRBJ2-5; no firm D call. Germline CDR1 SGHAT, CDR2 FQNNGV. CDR3 size: 13 residues. Trimming shortened V by 5 bases and J by 5 bases, and 12 bases separated the two germline ends. CDR3 bases: TGTGCCAGCAGCCCACGCCTTGGCGAGACCCAGTACTTC. The encoded protein is CASSPRLGETQYF.